This entry describes one T cell receptor beta chain. Authors' methods: Nucleated cell number was recorded as an estimate derived from reference gene primer amplification. Libraries were prepared by immunoSEQ multiplex PCR; TCRdb keeps only in-frame clonotypes and omits some of them. The V and J calls and clone size come from that table; D and trimming were worked out from the DNA. The data contain 130,000 or so clones, nearly 70% of them singletons. This sample is drawn from a study of blood T cell repertoires in COVID-19. Turning to the study itself: From the United States, Italy and Spain came samples of acute and convalescent COVID-19. Sample material is recorded as cDNA or gDNA derived from T cells, B-cell-depleted T cells, or PBMCs.

From germline, CDR1 is LGHNA and CDR2 YSLEER. The ends were cut back, 0 bases at V and 3 bases at J, with 9 bases in the middle. This CDR3 is built from 15 residues. The origin of this receptor is a woman aged 70-85 years with acute or convalescent COVID-19. The source material was peripheral blood. The gene calls are TRBV4-3 and TRBJ1-5; D is possibly TRBD1 (5 bases). CDR3 coding DNA: TGCGCCAGCAGCCAAGATAGCGGGGCCAATCAGCCCCAGCATTTT. Its protein is CASSQDSGANQPQHF.